Below, 12 T cell receptor beta chains from the same sample are listed, as sequenced in a study of blood T cell repertoires in COVID-19. Profiled with immunoSEQ multiplex PCR; TCRdb holds only in-frame clones, not every one. The sample has 200,000 to 250,000 clones, approximately 80% seen once. The sample taken for sequencing was peripheral blood. Receptor source: a woman older than 75 with COVID-19, enrolled during active disease.

The genes are TRBV5-4 and TRBJ2-4, with 10 bases fitting TRBD2. Germline values: CDR1 SGHNT, CDR2 YYREEE (reference sequence). Germline trimming cut 3 bases from V and 6 bases from J; bases unmatched to any gene: 9. This CDR3 comprises 16 residues. DNA for the CDR3: TGTGCCAGCAGCTCAAAGCGGGAGGGCTCCCGAAACATTCAGTACTTC. Its translation: CASSSKREGSRNIQYF.

This clone was observed a single time. The chain joins TRBV23-1 to TRBJ1-1, with D possibly TRBD1 on 5 matching bases. TRBV23-1 is treated as an ORF (open reading frame) with a function not yet certain. V was pared by 5 bases and J by 4 bases, with 14 bases between. The CDR3 is 14 residues long. The CDR3 DNA reads as TGCGCCAGCAGTTCAATCGGAGGGGTCACTGAAGCTTTCTTT. This translates into CASSSIGGVTEAFF.

The CDR3 here is CASSSRKGGGYTF. CDR3 nucleotide sequence: TGTGCCAGCAGTTCCCGCAAAGGCGGCGGCTACACCTTC. The chain joins TRBV28 to TRBJ1-2; D is uncertain. V lost 4 bases and J 8 bases, leaving 14 bases between the germline ends. CDR3 size: 13 residues. The germline gives CDR1 MDHEN, CDR2 SYDVKM.

The count of this clone is one. This sequence joins TRBV28 and TRBJ2-7, with D possibly TRBD1 on 5 matching bases. V lost 4 bases and J lost 13, with 14 bases in between. The CDR3 totals 11 residues. Germline lookup yields CDR1 MDHEN and CDR2 SYDVKM. The CDR3 DNA is TGTGCCAGCAGTTCGACGACAGTGACCTACTTC. Amino acid sequence: CASSSTTVTYF.

This chain connects TRBV19 to TRBJ1-1, with a possible D match to TRBD1 (6 bases). CDR1 and CDR2 from the germline V gene are LNHDA and SQIVND (reference sequence). Trimming took 3 bases from V and 7 from J, leaving 12 bases between them. The CDR3 spans 13 residues. CDR3 DNA sequence: TGTGCCAGTAGTATTTTGGACAGCTATGAAGCTTTCTTT. Protein sequence: CASSILDSYEAFF.

V and J are TRBV27 and TRBJ1-3; 9 nucleotides line up with TRBD1. CDR1 and CDR2 (germline): MNHEY, SMNVEV (reference sequence). The CDR3 extends over 16 amino acids. Trimming took 5 bases from V and 2 from J; bases not matched to a gene: 7. CDR3 loop: CASSPTRQGAGNTIYF. The CDR3 DNA follows: TGTGCCAGCAGTCCCACCCGACAGGGGGCTGGAAACACCATATATTTT.

The chain is built from TRBV5-5 and TRBJ1-3, with D maybe TRBD1 (5 bases). V was clipped by 2 bases and J by 0 bases, with 12 bases between them. There are 16 residues in the CDR3. The germline gives CDR1 SGHKS, CDR2 YYEKEE (reference sequence). CDR3 sequence: CASSFQGSLSGNTIYF. The CDR3 DNA follows: TGTGCCAGCAGCTTCCAGGGTAGCCTCTCTGGAAACACCATATATTTT. Filled out from reference TRBV5-5 and TRBJ1-3, the complete variable domain reads DAGVTQSPTHLIKTRGQQVTLRCSPISGHKSVSWYQQVLGQGPQFIFQYYEKEERGRGNFPDRFSARQFPNYSSELNVNALLLGDSALYLCASSFQGSLSGNTIYFGEGSWLTVV.

The chain has TRBV13 and TRBJ2-7, with D perhaps matching TRBD1 (6 bases). This CDR3 is 14 amino acids long. Trimming cost V 1 base and J 5 bases, with 12 bases left between them. From germline, CDR1 is PRHDT and CDR2 FYEKMQ (reference sequence). CDR3 nucleotide sequence: TGTGCCAGCAGCTTAGATCGAAGGGGGAACGAGCAGTACTTC. As protein: CASSLDRRGNEQYF.

The chain has TRBV5-1 and TRBJ1-1; a possible D gene is TRBD1 (6 bases). Trimming removed 1 base from V and 6 bases from J, with 13 bases in between. This CDR3 comprises 14 residues. Looked up from germline, CDR1 is SGHRS and CDR2 is YFSETQ. The CDR3 region has the DNA TGCGCCAGCAGCTTGATGGGGGGGCCCTCTGAAGCTTTCTTT. Residues: CASSLMGGPSEAFF.

CDR3 region: CASTSGGREGRNTIYF. In DNA form, the CDR3 reads TGTGCCAGCACCTCCGGAGGGCGGGAGGGCAGAAACACCATATATTTT. The chain carries TRBV11-2 and TRBJ1-3; D uncertain. The V gene lost 7 bases and the J gene lost 5 bases, with 21 bases spanning the gap. The CDR3 runs 16 residues. CDR1 and CDR2 from the germline V gene are SGHAT and FQNNGV.

The chain carries TRBV9 and TRBJ2-7; D possibly corresponds to TRBD2 (5 bases). Trimming cost V 0 bases and J 7 bases, with 17 bases left between them. The germline gives CDR1 SGDLS, CDR2 YYNGEE. The CDR3 has 15 residues. DNA of the CDR3: TGTGCCAGCAGCGTAGTGGGCCGGGATCTTTGGGAGCAGTACTTC. Encoded protein: CASSVVGRDLWEQYF. Based on the CDR3 plus reference TRBV9 and TRBJ2-7, the full variable domain is DSGVTQTPKHLITATGQRVTLRCSPRSGDLSVYWYQQSLDQGLQFLIQYYNGEERAKGNILERFSAQQFPDLHSELNLSSLELGDSALYFCASSVVGRDLWEQYFGPGTRLTVT.

The genes are TRBV24-1 and TRBJ2-1; TRBD1 agrees at 10 bases. This CDR3 has 17 residues. Germline V gives CDR1 KGHDR, CDR2 SFDVKD. With 3 bases clipped from V and 9 bases from J, the junction kept 13 bases outside the gene matches. The CDR3 DNA sequence: TGTGCCACCAGTGATCCCCGCGGGACAGGGGCGATCGGTGAGCAGTTCTTC. The encoded protein is CATSDPRGTGAIGEQFF.